What follows is one TCR beta chain and its context. Its antigen remains unidentified. V lost 2 bases and J 8 bases, leaving 15 bases between the germline ends. The CDR3 runs to 14 residues. Germline V gene sequence: CDR1 MDHEN, CDR2 SYDVKM. These data belong to a study of cytomegalovirus exposure and HLA in healthy donors. At the level of the study: One earlier analysis, a look at about 179 million T cells, found about 100 million unique TCR beta sequences. Overall study findings and caveats: Overall, under 200 TCR beta chains were annotated as cytomegalovirus-associated.

The primer mix had 60 Vbeta and 13 Jbeta primers. Profiling relied on immunoSEQ multiplex PCR, and the TCRdb table lists in-frame clones only, not all of them. The sample lists roughly 110,000 clones, approximately 80% occurring once. This clonotype was obtained from a middle-aged man in good health and CMV-seronegative. The specimen sequenced was PBMCs. This sequence joins TRBV28 and TRBJ1-2, with no clear D. The CDR3 region has the DNA TGTGCCAGCAGTTTAAATAGAGGGTTATGGGGCTACACCTTC. This codes for CASSLNRGLWGYTF.